The next 22 T cell receptor beta chains were all read from a single sample in a study of identical twins. TCRdb called the 5' RACE reads again in MiXCR, with one record for every CDR3 protein. The sample contains about 530,000 distinct CDR3 sequences, roughly 15% of which appear only once. The same data also contributed to another study, on yellow fever vaccine responses in identical twins.

Sequencing was carried out using CD4+ T cells sorted from blood. The source is a woman under 30 in good health.

Ten or more counts support this clonotype. The chain's CDR3 is CASGRETQYF. The CDR3 nucleotides read TGTGCCAGCGGACGGGAGACCCAGTACTTC. This rearrangement joins TRBV28 to TRBJ2-5; D remains unclear. Between the trimmed V and J ends, which lost 8 bases and 5 bases, there was a span of 6 bases. CDR3 length: 10 amino acids. Germline CDR1 is MDHEN and CDR2 is SYDVKM.

This clonotype was observed a few times. The V gene is TRBV7-8, the J gene TRBJ1-4, with TRBD1 matching 7 bases. Germline V gene lookup returns CDR1 SGHVS and CDR2 FQNEAQ. Trimming at V came to 5 bases and at J to 8 bases, leaving 11 bases not matched to a gene. There are 15 residues in the CDR3. The CDR3 sequence is CASSPIDREREKLFF. CDR3 bases: TGTGCCAGCAGCCCCATCGACAGGGAGAGGGAAAAACTGTTTTTT.

The chain combines TRBV24-1 with TRBJ2-3; D unresolved. This CDR3 is 13 amino acids long. The germline CDR1 and CDR2 sequences are KGHDR and SFDVKD. V shed 4 bases and J shed 14 bases, with 18 bases lying between them. As DNA, the CDR3 is TGTGCCACCAGTGAACCGGGCCCCCCCGAGTCGTATTTT. Its protein is CATSEPGPPESYF.

This clonotype was observed a few times. V gene TRBV28 combines with J gene TRBJ1-1; D is ambiguous. The CDR3 spans 13 residues. Germline V gene data show CDR1 as MDHEN and CDR2 as SYDVKM. V lost 4 bases and J lost 7, with 13 bases in between. The CDR3 coding sequence is TGTGCCAGCAGTTCGGGCAGCCGACTTGAAGCTTTCTTT. As protein: CASSSGSRLEAFF.

Only a few counts were recorded for this clonotype. J is TRBJ2-1 and V is TRBV7-2; TRBD2 matches at 9 bases. The V segment lost 5 bases and the J segment 7 bases; nucleotides outside the gene matches: 12. The CDR3 has 16 amino acids. Germline CDR1 and CDR2: SGHTA and FQGNSA. CDR3 sequence: CASSLHSGRRGNEQFF. The CDR3 coding sequence is TGTGCCAGCAGCCTCCATAGCGGGAGAAGGGGGAATGAGCAGTTCTTC.

In its sample, this clonotype was seen a few times. The chain joins TRBV10-3 to TRBJ2-1, with 11 bases lining up with TRBD1. This CDR3 comprises 15 residues. CDR1 and CDR2 (germline): ENHRY, SYGVKD. Trimming at V came to 4 bases and at J to 8 bases, leaving 7 bases not matched to a gene. The DNA for the CDR3 is TGTGCCATCAGTGGACCGGGACAGGGGGGAGATGAGCAGTTCTTC. It is translated as CAISGPGQGGDEQFF.

The chain carries TRBV3-1 and TRBJ2-1; no reliable D call. CDR3 length: 14 residues. CDR1 is LGHDT, CDR2 YNNKEL, per germline (reference sequence). Trimming stripped 1 base from V and 3 bases from J, with 7 bases between. The CDR3 is CASSQAPNYNEQFF. The CDR3 nucleotides are TGTGCCAGCAGCCAAGCGCCCAACTACAATGAGCAGTTCTTC.

This clonotype was counted between two and nine times. The chain combines TRBV12-3 or TRBV12-4 with TRBJ2-2; D ambiguous. This CDR3 is built from 11 residues. The V gene lost 6 bases and the J gene lost 6 bases, with 5 bases spanning the gap. Written as DNA, the CDR3 is TGTGCCAGCAGCCCGTCCGGGGAGCTGTTTTTT. It encodes CASSPSGELFF.

This clonotype came up a few times. The chain couples TRBV11-2 to TRBJ2-1; 9 nucleotides line up with TRBD2. Trimming took 1 base from V and 6 from J; bases not matched to a gene: 7. The CDR3 totals 16 residues. Germline V CDR1 and CDR2: SGHAT, FQNNGV. CDR3 nucleotide sequence: TGTGCCAGCAGCTTAGCTTTGTCTAGCGGGACCAATGAGCAGTTCTTC. It specifies CASSLALSSGTNEQFF.

The chain joins TRBV12-3 or TRBV12-4 to TRBJ1-5; no definite D call. The V gene lost 6 bases and the J gene lost 8 bases, with 17 bases spanning the gap. The CDR3 loop spans 14 amino acids. The CDR3 DNA sequence: TGTGCCAGCAGCACACAAGGCTTGGGTGAGCCCCAGCATTTT. Translation: CASSTQGLGEPQHF.

The chain recombines TRBV20-1 with TRBJ1-1, with D possibly being TRBD1 (5 bases). The CDR3 runs to 18 residues. Trimming stripped 0 bases from V and 0 bases from J, with 20 bases between. Germline CDR1 reads DFQATT; CDR2 reads SNEGSKA (reference sequence). The CDR3 region has the DNA TGCAGTGCTAGAGATGAAGGAGGGACCAAATTTATGAACACTGAAGCTTTCTTT. It specifies CSARDEGGTKFMNTEAFF.

This clonotype occurred a few times. This CDR3 is CASSLARGAEAFF. The CDR3 nucleotides read TGTGCCAGCAGTTTAGCCAGGGGCGCTGAAGCTTTCTTT. The gene calls are TRBV12-3 or TRBV12-4 and TRBJ1-1; a weak D match, TRBD1 (6 bases). The CDR3 is 13 residues long. With 0 bases removed from V and 6 bases from J, the gap between germline ends came to 8 bases.

There are a few counts of this clonotype. V usage is TRBV12-3 or TRBV12-4 and J usage is TRBJ1-5; D unresolved. The CDR3 has 13 amino acids. The germline V and J ends were trimmed by 4 bases and 3 bases, with 7 bases remaining between them. The CDR3 loop reads CASSYSDNQPQHF. In DNA, the CDR3 is TGTGCCAGCAGTTACTCAGACAATCAGCCCCAGCATTTT.

The chain recombines TRBV20-1 with TRBJ2-3; perhaps TRBD2 as D (6 bases). CDR1 and CDR2 (germline): DFQATT, SNEGSKA (reference sequence). The CDR3 is made up of 12 amino acids. V was shortened by 6 bases and J by 3 bases, with 10 bases between the two germline ends. CDR3 region: CSAEGRTDTQYF. CDR3 in DNA: TGCAGTGCGGAGGGGAGGACAGATACGCAGTATTTT.

J is TRBJ2-1 and V is TRBV7-9; 8 bases align to TRBD1. Trimming cost V 5 bases and J 0 bases; bases outside gene matches: 3. The CDR3 sequence is 15 residues long. Germline CDR1 SEHNR, CDR2 FQNEAQ (reference sequence). The CDR3 DNA sequence: TGTGCCAGCAGCCCGACAGGGGTCTCCTACAATGAGCAGTTCTTC. This sequence encodes CASSPTGVSYNEQFF.

The rearrangement uses TRBV6-2 or TRBV6-3 and TRBJ1-2; D is uncertain. The CDR3 consists of 14 residues. Germline CDR1 and CDR2: MNHEY and SVGEGT. Trimming took 6 bases from V and 3 from J, leaving 14 bases between them. For the CDR3, the DNA is TGTGCCAGCAGGACCGCCGAGATCCACTATGGCTACACCTTC. Its translation is CASRTAEIHYGYTF.

A few counts support this clonotype. J is TRBJ1-1 and V is TRBV2, with 8 nucleotides matching TRBD1. J lost 11 bases, V lost 5 bases, and 13 bases had no gene match. The CDR3 is made up of 14 amino acids. The germline gives CDR1 SNHLY, CDR2 FYNNEI. This chain's CDR3 is CASSPQTLTGAAFF. CDR3 sequence (DNA): TGTGCCAGCAGTCCTCAAACTTTGACAGGGGCGGCTTTCTTT.

This clonotype was picked up a small number of times. The rearrangement joins TRBV10-3 to TRBJ1-1; D is unresolved. The V gene's germline CDR1 is ENHRY and CDR2 SYGVKD. V lost 2 bases to trimming and J lost 5 bases, with 9 bases between them. The CDR3 spans 13 residues. CDR3 DNA sequence: TGTGCCATCAGTGAGATTGGCTGGACTGAAGCTTTCTTT. Its translation: CAISEIGWTEAFF.

The rearrangement uses TRBV13 and TRBJ1-2; D is ambiguous. CDR3 length equals 13 residues. Germline V lookup: CDR1 PRHDT, CDR2 FYEKMQ (reference sequence). V lost 5 bases and J 6 bases, leaving 13 bases between the germline ends. This CDR3 is CASSPGRINGYTF. CDR3 in DNA: TGTGCCAGCAGCCCCGGCCGGATTAATGGCTACACCTTC.

This clonotype has only a few counts. The chain employs TRBV12-3 or TRBV12-4 and TRBJ1-5; perhaps TRBD1 as D (5 bases). The V and J ends lost 7 bases and 6 bases respectively, with 19 bases between them. This CDR3 spans 15 amino acids. CDR3 region: CASTPGGSPSQPQHF. CDR3 DNA: TGTGCCAGCACCCCTGGGGGATCCCCCAGTCAGCCCCAGCATTTT.

This clonotype has more than one count but fewer than ten. The chain employs TRBV20-1 and TRBJ1-1; D unclear. CDR3 length: 11 residues. Between the trimmed V and J ends, which lost 2 bases and 6 bases, there was a span of 7 bases. The germline V gene encodes CDR1 DFQATT and CDR2 SNEGSKA (reference sequence). This CDR3 reads CSARSKPEAFF. The CDR3, as DNA: TGCAGTGCTAGATCGAAGCCTGAAGCTTTCTTT.

The V and J genes are TRBV10-3 and TRBJ2-2; D remains unclear. This CDR3 is built from 13 residues. V was shortened by 4 bases and J by 8 bases, with 11 bases between the two germline ends. CDR1 and CDR2 (germline): ENHRY, SYGVKD. The CDR3 spells CAISVKAQGELFF. CDR3 bases: TGTGCCATCAGTGTTAAGGCTCAAGGGGAGCTGTTTTTT.